A selection of T cell receptor beta chains follows, all from one sample in a study of cytomegalovirus exposure and HLA in healthy donors. The repertoire was sequenced with immunoSEQ multiplex PCR; TCRdb's copy has only in-frame clones and lacks some. The data contain 100,000 to 150,000 clones, about 80% of them seen just once; the ten biggest clones take up approximately 11%. The sample taken for sequencing was PBMCs. The source is a man younger than 45 in good health and CMV-seropositive. CDR3s include the opening cysteine and the closing phenylalanine or tryptophan. D genes are given only for firm matches. Only some rows state a clone size, as once, few, many or a class for expanded clones.

D: TRBD2
size: NA
V: TRBV7-3
J: TRBJ2-7
DNA: TGTGCCAGCAGCCCCCAAGCGGGAGCAGGGTACGAGCAGTACTTC
CDR3: CASSPQAGAGYEQYF

D: NA
size: many
V: TRBV15
J: TRBJ2-1
DNA: TGTGCCACCAGCGGGAGGTCGTACAATGAGCAGTTCTTC
CDR3: CATSGRSYNEQFF

D: TRBD2
size: NA
V: TRBV10-3
J: TRBJ2-7
DNA: TGTGCCATCAGTGTCGGCCTAGCGGGAGGGCTCTACGAGCAGTACTTC
CDR3: CAISVGLAGGLYEQYF

D: TRBD2
size: NA
V: TRBV18
J: TRBJ2-2
DNA: TGTGCCAGCTCACCAACAGCGGGGTCGAACACCGGGGAGCTGTTTTTT
CDR3: CASSPTAGSNTGELFF

D: TRBD1
size: NA
V: TRBV9
J: TRBJ1-2
DNA: TGTGCCAGCAGCTTTGAGAGGACAGGGTTGAACTATGGCTACACCTTC
CDR3: CASSFERTGLNYGYTF

D: NA
size: NA
V: TRBV4-1
J: TRBJ1-2
DNA: TGCGCCAGCAGCCAAGATTCGCGAGAATTGAACTATGGCTACACCTTC
CDR3: CASSQDSRELNYGYTF

D: TRBD2
size: NA
V: TRBV9
J: TRBJ2-7
DNA: TGTGCCAGCAGCGTAGGTTCTAGCGGAACTTACGAGCAGTACTTC
CDR3: CASSVGSSGTYEQYF

D: TRBD1
size: NA
V: TRBV14
J: TRBJ2-1
DNA: TGTGCCAGCAGCCGACCGGGACAGGGAAGAGGTGAGCAGTTCTTC
CDR3: CASSRPGQGRGEQFF

D: TRBD1
size: NA
V: TRBV19
J: TRBJ1-5
DNA: TGTGCCAGTAGTACGACAGGGGGGGGTCAGCCCCAGCATTTT
CDR3: CASSTTGGGQPQHF

D: TRBD1
size: NA
V: TRBV4-1
J: TRBJ1-2
DNA: TGCGCCAGCAGCCAAGATCCGGGACAGGGAAATGGCTACACCTTC
CDR3: CASSQDPGQGNGYTF

D: NA
size: NA
V: TRBV2
J: TRBJ2-1
DNA: TGTGCCAGCAGTGAATCGAGGTACAATGAGCAGTTCTTC
CDR3: CASSESRYNEQFF

D: TRBD2
size: NA
V: TRBV10-3
J: TRBJ2-7
DNA: TGTGCCATCTACCGGGAGGCCATGAGTGAGCAGTACTTC
CDR3: CAIYREAMSEQYF

D: TRBD1
size: NA
V: TRBV27
J: TRBJ2-1
DNA: TGTGCCAGCAGTCTCCGGGACAGGGCCTACAATGAGCAGTTCTTC
CDR3: CASSLRDRAYNEQFF

D: NA
size: NA
V: TRBV11-3
J: TRBJ1-2
DNA: TGTGCCAGCAGCAGAACAGGGTTCAACTATGGCTACACCTTC
CDR3: CASSRTGFNYGYTF

D: TRBD2
size: NA
V: TRBV7-9
J: TRBJ2-3
DNA: TGTGCCAGCAGCCGCGGACTAGCCAGCGAAGATACGCAGTATTTT
CDR3: CASSRGLASEDTQYF

D: NA
size: NA
V: TRBV2
J: TRBJ2-3
DNA: TGTGCCAGCAGTCTAGCGCCAGGGGGGGATACGCAGTATTTT
CDR3: CASSLAPGGDTQYF

D: NA
size: NA
V: TRBV15
J: TRBJ1-1
DNA: TGTGCCACCGGAGGTGTAATGGGCACAATGAACACTGAAGCTTTCTTT
CDR3: CATGGVMGTMNTEAFF

D: TRBD2
size: NA
V: TRBV27
J: TRBJ2-7
DNA: TGTGCCAGCAGTTTAACCGGCCTAGCGGACTACGAGCAGTACTTC
CDR3: CASSLTGLADYEQYF

D: NA
size: NA
V: TRBV30
J: TRBJ2-4
DNA: TGTGCCTGGGGGGGAGGGGGGAGACAGTACTTC
CDR3: CAWGGGGRQYF

D: NA
size: NA
V: TRBV6-1
J: TRBJ1-4
DNA: TGTGCCAGCATTCTATCGGGGGGTAATGAAAAACTGTTTTTT
CDR3: CASILSGGNEKLFF